This TCR beta chain originates from a study of beta chain features in type 1 diabetes. Germline V gene lookup returns CDR1 MNHEY and CDR2 SVGAGI. The V end was cut by 3 bases, the J end by 4 bases, with 17 bases between. The CDR3 is 16 amino acids. Expressed TCRB transcripts were sequenced, since all the RNA that had been isolated was reverse transcribed. Profiled with immunoSEQ multiplex PCR; TCRdb holds only in-frame clones, not every one. In the table there are 310,000 or so clones, roughly 8% of which are singletons. Study-wide results and limits: The naive, central memory and Treg TCRB repertoires of patients appeared to be more similar to one another than those of healthy donors. Researchers report that Type 1 diabetes patients had moderately but significantly shorter TCRB CDR3s across all four CD4+ subsets.

On this clone: Its antigen is not identified.

Sequencing input: central memory CD4+ T cells from blood. The TCR sequence derives from a woman between 18 and 29 years old in good health. The chain uses TRBV6-5 and TRBJ2-3, with D perhaps matching TRBD1 or TRBD2 (5 bases each). The CDR3 loop is CASSYSPPGRADTQYF. In DNA, the CDR3 is TGTGCCAGCAGTTATTCCCCTCCGGGGCGGGCAGATACGCAGTATTTT.